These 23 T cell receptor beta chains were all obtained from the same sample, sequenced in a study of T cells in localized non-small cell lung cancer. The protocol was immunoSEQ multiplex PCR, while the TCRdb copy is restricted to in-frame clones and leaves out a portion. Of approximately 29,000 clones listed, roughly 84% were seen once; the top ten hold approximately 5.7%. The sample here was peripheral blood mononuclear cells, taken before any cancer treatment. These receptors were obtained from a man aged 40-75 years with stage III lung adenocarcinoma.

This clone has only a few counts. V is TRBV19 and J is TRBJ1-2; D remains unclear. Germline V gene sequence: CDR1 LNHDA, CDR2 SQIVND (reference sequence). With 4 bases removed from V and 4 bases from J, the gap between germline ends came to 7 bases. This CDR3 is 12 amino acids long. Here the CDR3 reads CASSTNSYGYTF. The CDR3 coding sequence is TGTGCCAGTAGTACCAACAGCTATGGCTACACCTTC.

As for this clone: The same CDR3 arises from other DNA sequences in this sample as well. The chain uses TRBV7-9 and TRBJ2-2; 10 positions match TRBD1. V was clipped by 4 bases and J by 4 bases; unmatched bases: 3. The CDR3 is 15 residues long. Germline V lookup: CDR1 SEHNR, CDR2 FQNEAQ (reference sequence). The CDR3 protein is CASSSDRGPTGELFF. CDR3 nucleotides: TGTGCCAGCAGCTCCGACAGGGGGCCCACCGGGGAGCTGTTTTTT.

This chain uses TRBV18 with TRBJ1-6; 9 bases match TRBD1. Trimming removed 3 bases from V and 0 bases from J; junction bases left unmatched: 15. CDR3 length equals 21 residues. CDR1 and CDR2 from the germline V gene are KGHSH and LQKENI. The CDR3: CASSPQGPGQGLSSYNSPLHF. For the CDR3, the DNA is TGTGCCAGCTCACCGCAGGGTCCGGGACAGGGACTGAGCTCCTATAATTCACCCCTCCACTTT.

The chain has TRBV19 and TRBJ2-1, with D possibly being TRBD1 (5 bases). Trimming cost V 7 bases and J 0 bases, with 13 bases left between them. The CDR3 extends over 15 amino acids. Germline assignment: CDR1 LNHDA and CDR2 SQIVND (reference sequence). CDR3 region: CASKSGRGSYNEQFF. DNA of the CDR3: TGTGCCAGTAAATCAGGGCGAGGCTCCTACAATGAGCAGTTCTTC.

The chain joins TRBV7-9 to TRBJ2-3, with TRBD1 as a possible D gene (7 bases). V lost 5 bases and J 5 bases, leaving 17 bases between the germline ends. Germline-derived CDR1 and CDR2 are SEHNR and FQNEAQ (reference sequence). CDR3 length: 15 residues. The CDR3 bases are TGTGCCAGCAGCCTGGGAGGCAGGGGGGAAGATACGCAGTATTTT. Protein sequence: CASSLGGRGEDTQYF.

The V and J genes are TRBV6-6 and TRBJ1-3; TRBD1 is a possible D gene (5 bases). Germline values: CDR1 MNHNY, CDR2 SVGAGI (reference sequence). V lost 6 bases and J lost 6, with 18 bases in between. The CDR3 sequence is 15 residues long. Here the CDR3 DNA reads TGTGCCAGCAGACCGAGTCAGGGTAACCTAAACACCATATATTTT. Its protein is CASRPSQGNLNTIYF.

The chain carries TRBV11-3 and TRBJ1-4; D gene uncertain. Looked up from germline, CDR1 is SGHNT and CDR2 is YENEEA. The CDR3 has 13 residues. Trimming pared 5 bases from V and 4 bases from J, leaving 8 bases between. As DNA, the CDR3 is TGTGCCAGCAGCCTCGTAAATAATGAAAAACTGTTTTTT. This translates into CASSLVNNEKLFF.

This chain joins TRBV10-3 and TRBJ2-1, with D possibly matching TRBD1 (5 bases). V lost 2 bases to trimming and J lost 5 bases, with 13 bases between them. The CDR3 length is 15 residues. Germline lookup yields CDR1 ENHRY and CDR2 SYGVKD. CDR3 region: CAISEAYSRDNEQFF. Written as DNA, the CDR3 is TGTGCCATCAGTGAGGCTTATTCCAGGGACAATGAGCAGTTCTTC.

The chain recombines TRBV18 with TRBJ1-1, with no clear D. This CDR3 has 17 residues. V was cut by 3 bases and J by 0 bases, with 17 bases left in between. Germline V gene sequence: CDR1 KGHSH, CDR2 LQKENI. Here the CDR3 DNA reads TGTGCCAGCTCACCTAGCAGCTCCGGGCAGATGAACACTGAAGCTTTCTTT. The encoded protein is CASSPSSSGQMNTEAFF.

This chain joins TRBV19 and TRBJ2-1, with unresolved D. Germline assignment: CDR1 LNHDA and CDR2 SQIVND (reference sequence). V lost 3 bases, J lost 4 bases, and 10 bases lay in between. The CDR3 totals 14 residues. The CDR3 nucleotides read TGTGCCAGTAGTATCATTGGGCCGTACAATGAGCAGTTCTTC. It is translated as CASSIIGPYNEQFF.

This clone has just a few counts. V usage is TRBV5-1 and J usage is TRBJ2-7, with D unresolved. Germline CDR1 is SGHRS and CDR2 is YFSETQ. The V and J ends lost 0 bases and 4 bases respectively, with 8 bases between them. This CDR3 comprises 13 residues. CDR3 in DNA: TGCGCCAGCAGCTTGGTCGCCCCTTACGAGCAGTACTTC. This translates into CASSLVAPYEQYF. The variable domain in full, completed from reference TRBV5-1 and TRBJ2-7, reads KAGVTQTPRYLIKTRGQQVTLSCSPISGHRSVSWYQQTPGQGLQFLFEYFSETQRNKGNFPGRFSGRQFSNSRSEMNVSTLELGDSALYLCASSLVAPYEQYFGPGTRLTVT.

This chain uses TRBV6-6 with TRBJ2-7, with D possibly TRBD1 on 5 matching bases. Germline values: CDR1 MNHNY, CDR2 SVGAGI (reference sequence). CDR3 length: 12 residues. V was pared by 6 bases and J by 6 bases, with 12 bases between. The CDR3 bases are TGTGCCAGCAGCTCCCTTGGGGCCGAGCAGTACTTC. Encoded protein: CASSSLGAEQYF.

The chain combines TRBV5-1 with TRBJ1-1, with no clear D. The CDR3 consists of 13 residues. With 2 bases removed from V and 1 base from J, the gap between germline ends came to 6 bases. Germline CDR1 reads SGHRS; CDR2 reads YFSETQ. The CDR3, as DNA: TGCGCCAGCAGCTTTGGCACGAACACTGAAGCTTTCTTT. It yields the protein CASSFGTNTEAFF.

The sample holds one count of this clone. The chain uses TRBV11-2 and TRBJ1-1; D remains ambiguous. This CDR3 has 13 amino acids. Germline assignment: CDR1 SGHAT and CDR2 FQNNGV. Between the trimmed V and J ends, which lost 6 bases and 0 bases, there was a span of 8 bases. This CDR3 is CASSSGVNTEAFF. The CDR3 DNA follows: TGTGCCAGCAGTTCTGGTGTGAACACTGAAGCTTTCTTT.

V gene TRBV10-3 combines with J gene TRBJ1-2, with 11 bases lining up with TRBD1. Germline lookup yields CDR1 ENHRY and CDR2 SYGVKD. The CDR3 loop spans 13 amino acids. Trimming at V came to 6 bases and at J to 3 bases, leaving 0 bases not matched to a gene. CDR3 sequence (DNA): TGTGCCATCAGGGGACAGGGGGACTATGGCTACACCTTC. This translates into CAIRGQGDYGYTF.

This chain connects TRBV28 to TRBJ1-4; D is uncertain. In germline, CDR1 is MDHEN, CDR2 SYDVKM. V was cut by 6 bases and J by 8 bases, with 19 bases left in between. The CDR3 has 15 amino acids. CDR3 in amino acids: CASSPSGAPAEKLFF. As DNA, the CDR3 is TGTGCCAGCAGCCCTAGTGGAGCCCCGGCGGAAAAACTGTTTTTT.

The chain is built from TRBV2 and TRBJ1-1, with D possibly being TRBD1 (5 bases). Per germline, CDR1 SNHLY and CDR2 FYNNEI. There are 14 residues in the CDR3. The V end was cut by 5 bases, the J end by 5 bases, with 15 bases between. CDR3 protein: CASSIRGAGTEAFF. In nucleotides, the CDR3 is TGTGCCAGCAGTATTAGGGGCGCGGGGACTGAAGCTTTCTTT.

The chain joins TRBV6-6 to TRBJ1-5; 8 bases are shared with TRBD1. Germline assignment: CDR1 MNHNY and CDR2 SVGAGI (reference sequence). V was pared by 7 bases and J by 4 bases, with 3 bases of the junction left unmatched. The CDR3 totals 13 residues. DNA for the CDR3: TGTGCCAGCATACAGGGGGTAAATCAGCCCCAGCATTTT. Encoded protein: CASIQGVNQPQHF.

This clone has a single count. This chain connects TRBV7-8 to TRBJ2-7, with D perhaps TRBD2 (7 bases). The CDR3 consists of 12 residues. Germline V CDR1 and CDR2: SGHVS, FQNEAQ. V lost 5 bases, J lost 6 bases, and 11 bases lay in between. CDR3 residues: CASSSGTLEQYV. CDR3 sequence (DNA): TGTGCCAGCAGCAGCGGGACACTCGAGCAGTACGTC.

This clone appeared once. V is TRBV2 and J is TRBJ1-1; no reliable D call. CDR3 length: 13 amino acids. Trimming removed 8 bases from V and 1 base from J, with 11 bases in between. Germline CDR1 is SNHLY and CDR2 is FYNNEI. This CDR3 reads CASLPVPNTEAFF. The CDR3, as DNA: TGTGCCAGCCTGCCGGTACCGAACACTGAAGCTTTCTTT.

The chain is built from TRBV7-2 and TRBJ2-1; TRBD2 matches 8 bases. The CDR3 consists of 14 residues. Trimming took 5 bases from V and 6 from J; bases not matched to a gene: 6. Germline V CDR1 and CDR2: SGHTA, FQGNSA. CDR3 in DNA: TGTGCCAGCAGCGGCGGGGGGTCTCGCAATGAGCAGTTCTTC. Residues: CASSGGGSRNEQFF.

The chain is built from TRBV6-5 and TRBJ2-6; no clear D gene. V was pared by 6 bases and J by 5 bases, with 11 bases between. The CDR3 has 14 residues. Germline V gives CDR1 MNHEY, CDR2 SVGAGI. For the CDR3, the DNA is TGTGCCAGCAGCCCCGTCTCGAGGGCCAACGTCCTGACTTTC. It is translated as CASSPVSRANVLTF.

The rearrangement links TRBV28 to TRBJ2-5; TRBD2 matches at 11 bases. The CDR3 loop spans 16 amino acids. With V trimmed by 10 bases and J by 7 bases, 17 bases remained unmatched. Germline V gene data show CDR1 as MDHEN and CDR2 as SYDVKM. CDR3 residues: CATIRGSGRALGTQYF. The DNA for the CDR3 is TGTGCCACCATCCGGGGTAGCGGGAGGGCCTTGGGGACCCAGTACTTC.